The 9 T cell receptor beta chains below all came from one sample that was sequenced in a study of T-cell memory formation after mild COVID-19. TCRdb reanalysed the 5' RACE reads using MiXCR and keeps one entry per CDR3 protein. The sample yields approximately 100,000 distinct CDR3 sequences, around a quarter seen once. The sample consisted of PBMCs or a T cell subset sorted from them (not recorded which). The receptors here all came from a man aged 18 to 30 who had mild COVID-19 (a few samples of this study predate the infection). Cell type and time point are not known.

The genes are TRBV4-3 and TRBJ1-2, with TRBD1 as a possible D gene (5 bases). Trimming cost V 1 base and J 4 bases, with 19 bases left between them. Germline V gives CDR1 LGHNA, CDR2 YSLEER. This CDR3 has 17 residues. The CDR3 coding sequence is TGCGCCAGCAGCCAAGGTCCAGGGAGAGGCCCCCTCTATGGCTACACCTTC. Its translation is CASSQGPGRGPLYGYTF.

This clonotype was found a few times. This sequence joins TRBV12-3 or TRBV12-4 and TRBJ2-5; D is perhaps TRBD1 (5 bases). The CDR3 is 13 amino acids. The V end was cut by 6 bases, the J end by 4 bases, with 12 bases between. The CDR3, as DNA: TGTGCCAGCAGCCCCCCAAGGGGAGAGACCCAGTACTTC. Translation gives CASSPPRGETQYF.

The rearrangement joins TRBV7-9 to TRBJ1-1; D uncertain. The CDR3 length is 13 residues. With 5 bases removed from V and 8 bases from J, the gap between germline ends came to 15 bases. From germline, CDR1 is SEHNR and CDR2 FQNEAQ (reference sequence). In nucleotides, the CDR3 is TGTGCCAGCAGCCCTAAGACGGGCCAGGAAGCTTTCTTT. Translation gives CASSPKTGQEAFF.

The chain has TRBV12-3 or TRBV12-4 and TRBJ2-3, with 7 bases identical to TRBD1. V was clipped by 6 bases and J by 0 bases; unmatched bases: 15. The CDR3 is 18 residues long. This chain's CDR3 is CASSPADRPPDSTDTQYF. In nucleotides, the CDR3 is TGTGCCAGCAGCCCAGCGGACAGGCCCCCCGATAGCACAGATACGCAGTATTTT.

CDR3 nucleotides: TGTGCCAGCAGCCAAAGGACTAGCGGGGAATCCTACAATGAGCAGTTCTTC. This sequence encodes CASSQRTSGESYNEQFF. The chain combines TRBV9 with TRBJ2-1, with 12 bases that match TRBD2. Germline lookup yields CDR1 SGDLS and CDR2 YYNGEE. The CDR3 has 17 amino acids. V dropped 4 bases and J dropped 1; count of bases not matched to a gene: 6.

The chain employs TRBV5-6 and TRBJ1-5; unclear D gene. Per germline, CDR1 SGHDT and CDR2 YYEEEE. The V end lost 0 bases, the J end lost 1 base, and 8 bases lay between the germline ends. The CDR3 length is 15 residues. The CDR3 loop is CASSLAPGSNQPQHF. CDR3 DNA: TGTGCCAGCAGCTTGGCCCCGGGCAGCAATCAGCCCCAGCATTTT.

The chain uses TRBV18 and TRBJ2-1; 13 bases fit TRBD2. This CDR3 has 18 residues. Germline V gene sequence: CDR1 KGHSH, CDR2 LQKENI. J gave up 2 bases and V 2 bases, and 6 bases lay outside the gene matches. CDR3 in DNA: TGTGCCAGCTCACCATATTTCGGACTAGCGGGGGCCTACAATGAGCAGTTCTTC. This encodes CASSPYFGLAGAYNEQFF.

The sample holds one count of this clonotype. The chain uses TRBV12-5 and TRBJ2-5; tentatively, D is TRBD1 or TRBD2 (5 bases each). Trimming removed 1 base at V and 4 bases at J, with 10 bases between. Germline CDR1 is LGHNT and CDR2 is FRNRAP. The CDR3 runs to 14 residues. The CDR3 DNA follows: TGTGCTAGTGGTTTGGACTCTGGGGGAGAGACCCAGTACTTC. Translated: CASGLDSGGETQYF.

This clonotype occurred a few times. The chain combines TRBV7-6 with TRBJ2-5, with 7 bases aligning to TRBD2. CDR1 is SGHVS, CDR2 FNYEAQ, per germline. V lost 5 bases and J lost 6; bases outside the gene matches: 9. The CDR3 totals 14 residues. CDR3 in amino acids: CASSEARGMKTQYF. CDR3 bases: TGTGCCAGCAGCGAAGCGCGGGGGATGAAGACCCAGTACTTC.